This T cell receptor (beta chain) was captured by sequencing in a study of spatial heterogeneity in lung cancer. Study overall: Averaged across combinations, each unique TCR and UMI pairing appeared more than ten times in raw reads, which were uncorrected.

TCRdb analysed the 5' RACE reads with MiXCR anew, one entry per CDR3 protein. The sample consists of under 80,000 distinct CDR3 sequences, about 6.3% of them appearing once. Whole-study findings and limits: More often at tumor resection than at routine follow-up, ubiquitous expanded tumor TCRs were detected in the blood.

The germline V gene encodes CDR1 SGHRS and CDR2 YFSETQ. The CDR3 spans 14 residues. V lost 2 bases to trimming and J lost 1 base, with 9 bases between them. The time point denotes: sample taken at primary tumor resection. The 65 or so donors had untreated early-stage non-small cell lung cancer. No cell sorting; template was whole RNA from tumor, lung tissue or PBMC. Worth noting for this clonotype: The antigen is not known.

The receptor comes from a female donor with early-stage non-small cell lung cancer. The source material was PBMCs, sampled at surgery. The chain is built from TRBV5-1 and TRBJ1-1; D remains unclear. CDR3 nucleotides: TGCGCCAGCAGCTTTCCGCCCGGGAACACTGAAGCTTTCTTT. The encoded protein is CASSFPPGNTEAFF.